This is a list of T cell receptor beta chains from one sample in a study of T cells in Graves' hyperthyroidism and ophthalmopathy. TCRdb redid the calling of the multiplex PCR reads with MiXCR, one entry per CDR3 protein. Of about 200,000 distinct CDR3 sequences listed, roughly 17% are singletons. The sequencing sample was made of blood. These TCRs come from a woman aged 45-59 years with Graves' hyperthyroidism. Both conserved end residues are part of each CDR3. The D gene is left open where the match is weak. Clone sizes are given selectively: once, few, many, or a class where the clone is expanded.

len	v_gene	abundance	d_gene	j_gene	CDR3aa	CDR3nt
15	TRBV6-1	-	TRBD2	TRBJ2-1	CASSSGVGSYNEQFF	TGTGCCAGCAGTAGCGGGGTCGGGTCCTACAATGAGCAGTTCTTC
16	TRBV12-3/TRBV12-4	few	TRBD1	TRBJ2-2	CASSFSHRGLSGELFF	TGTGCCAGCAGTTTTTCCCACAGGGGGCTCTCCGGGGAGCTGTTTTTT
15	TRBV5-1	few	TRBD1	TRBJ1-2	CASTNPSGQQSGYTF	TGCGCCAGCACCAATCCCTCGGGACAGCAATCAGGCTACACCTTC
14	TRBV29-1	many	-	TRBJ2-1	CSVYRDPAYNEQFF	TGCAGCGTTTACCGGGACCCCGCCTACAATGAGCAGTTCTTC
16	TRBV13	few	TRBD1	TRBJ1-3	CASSRGQGAKGNTIYF	TGTGCCAGCAGCAGGGGACAGGGGGCGAAAGGAAACACCATATATTTT
16	TRBV14	many	-	TRBJ2-3	CASSQDGGLATDTQYF	TGTGCCAGCAGCCAAGATGGGGGGCTTGCCACAGATACGCAGTATTTT
16	TRBV4-2	-	-	TRBJ1-5	CASSQAHSGSNQPQHF	TGTGCCAGCAGCCAAGCTCACTCGGGTAGCAATCAGCCCCAGCATTTT
15	TRBV20-1	many	-	TRBJ2-3	CSARDASGHTDTQYF	TGCAGTGCTAGAGATGCCAGCGGTCACACAGATACGCAGTATTTT
13	TRBV11-3	many	-	TRBJ2-7	CASSDADAYEQYF	TGTGCCAGCAGCGACGCGGACGCCTACGAGCAGTACTTC
13	TRBV29-1	many	-	TRBJ1-1	CTLAGGMNTEAFF	TGCACCCTTGCGGGGGGGATGAACACTGAAGCTTTCTTT
14	TRBV12-3/TRBV12-4	-	-	TRBJ2-5	CASSGGGHQETQYF	TGTGCCAGCAGTGGGGGGGGCCATCAAGAGACCCAGTACTTC
15	TRBV10-3	few	TRBD1	TRBJ1-2	CAIRGRQGENYGYTF	TGTGCCATCAGGGGCAGACAGGGTGAGAACTATGGCTACACCTTC
14	TRBV28	many	-	TRBJ1-3	CASGGVSSGNTIYF	TGTGCCAGCGGGGGAGTGAGCTCTGGAAACACCATATATTTT
16	TRBV20-1	many	TRBD2	TRBJ2-5	CSAKTPPGLAKETQYF	TGCAGTGCTAAAACACCCCCGGGACTAGCGAAAGAGACCCAGTACTTC
13	TRBV4-2	-	-	TRBJ2-1	CASSQVVVNEQFF	TGTGCCAGCAGCCAAGTCGTGGTCAATGAGCAGTTCTTC
14	TRBV3-1	-	-	TRBJ1-5	CASSQWGAYQPQHF	TGTGCCAGCAGCCAATGGGGGGCTTATCAGCCCCAGCATTTT
16	TRBV10-3	-	TRBD1	TRBJ2-5	CAISEADRARGETQYF	TGTGCCATCAGTGAGGCGGACAGGGCTCGGGGAGAGACCCAGTACTTC
14	TRBV12-5	few	-	TRBJ1-4	CASGVQGQSEKLFF	TGTGCTAGTGGTGTCCAAGGACAGAGTGAAAAACTGTTTTTT
18	TRBV11-2	-	TRBD2	TRBJ2-3	CASSLYLPAAGGPITQYF	TGTGCCAGCAGCTTATATCTCCCGGCAGCGGGAGGGCCCATCACGCAGTATTTT
17	TRBV30	-	TRBD1	TRBJ2-1	CAWRVGAGQGSYNEQFF	TGTGCCTGGAGAGTCGGAGCAGGACAGGGGTCCTACAATGAGCAGTTCTTC
15	TRBV3-1	many	-	TRBJ1-1	CASSPQTGRNTEAFF	TGTGCCAGCAGCCCCCAGACAGGACGGAACACTGAAGCTTTCTTT
15	TRBV14	-	TRBD1	TRBJ2-1	CASSQFSQGSNEQFF	TGTGCCAGCAGCCAATTCTCACAGGGGTCTAATGAGCAGTTCTTC
11	TRBV30	many	-	TRBJ1-1	CAWSDTGWAFF	TGTGCCTGGAGTGACACGGGGTGGGCTTTCTTT
14	TRBV27	many	-	TRBJ2-7	CASSLQQGPYEQYF	TGTGCCAGCAGTTTACAGCAGGGGCCCTACGAGCAGTACTTC
15	TRBV7-9	-	-	TRBJ2-7	CASSGGAASSYEQYF	TGTGCCAGCTCCGGTGGGGCCGCGAGCTCCTACGAGCAGTACTTC
16	TRBV3-1	many	-	TRBJ2-3	CASSQSPGESTDTQYF	TGTGCCAGCAGCCAGTCACCGGGGGAGAGCACAGATACGCAGTATTTT
15	TRBV19	-	TRBD2	TRBJ2-1	CASSSRAGAYNEQFF	TGTGCCAGTAGTAGTAGGGCGGGGGCCTACAATGAGCAGTTCTTC
11	TRBV5-1	-	-	TRBJ1-4	CASSSGQKLFF	TGCGCCAGCAGCTCAGGACAGAAACTGTTTTTT
14	TRBV7-2	-	-	TRBJ1-1	CASSSRGVAWEAFF	TGTGCCAGCAGCTCGAGGGGGGTTGCCTGGGAAGCTTTCTTT
14	TRBV3-1	-	-	TRBJ2-5	CASSQTGFRETQYF	TGTGCCAGCAGCCAAACAGGGTTCCGAGAGACCCAGTACTTC
14	TRBV20-1	many	-	TRBJ2-1	CSANGRGGNNEQFF	TGCAGTGCCAACGGTCGAGGCGGAAACAATGAGCAGTTCTTC
16	TRBV7-3	-	TRBD2	TRBJ2-1	CASSPNNPGTSGKQFF	TGTGCCAGCAGCCCAAACAACCCCGGGACTAGCGGAAAGCAGTTCTTC
14	TRBV7-3	many	-	TRBJ2-5	CASSQEQGRETQYF	TGTGCCAGCAGCCAAGAACAGGGTAGGGAGACCCAGTACTTC
13	TRBV7-9	many	-	TRBJ1-5	CASSFTGDQPQHF	TGTGCCAGCAGCTTTACAGGTGATCAGCCCCAGCATTTT
11	TRBV6-1	few	-	TRBJ2-2	CASSRSGSSFF	TGTGCCAGCAGTCGCTCGGGGAGCTCGTTTTTT